The clone carrying this T cell receptor (beta chain) came up many times. Its antigen is not identified. Preparing the TCRbeta library involved the use of unique molecular identifiers. TCRdb redid the calling of the PCR reads with MiXCR, one entry per CDR3 protein. Among some 300,000 distinct CDR3 sequences, almost 8% were seen once, and the ten largest hold approximately 8.6%. The data derive from a study of T-cell reconstitution after alpha-beta-depleted transplantation in children. The CDR3 sequence is 14 residues long. Germline CDR1 is MNHEY and CDR2 is SVGAGI. Deletions cut 0 bases from V and 2 bases from J, with 6 bases between. Study-level results: By about two months after transplant, alpha-beta T cells reportedly arose from several hundred graft clones that had expanded. For some patients, TCRbeta diversity was high at day 60 because of recipient T cells and thymic progenitors that survived. After one year, T-cell counts and TCRbeta diversity mostly came from new T cells.

The source material was peripheral blood, sampled 360 days after TCRalphabeta/CD19-depleted stem cell transplant. This TCR was recovered from a female patient aged 2-9 years who had a stem cell transplant for Fanconi anemia, so the T cells may come from the graft donor. The V call is TRBV6-5, the J call TRBJ2-3; D gene unclear. The CDR3 here is CASSYSRPTDTQYF. In DNA, the CDR3 is TGTGCCAGCAGTTACTCTAGACCCACAGATACGCAGTATTTT.